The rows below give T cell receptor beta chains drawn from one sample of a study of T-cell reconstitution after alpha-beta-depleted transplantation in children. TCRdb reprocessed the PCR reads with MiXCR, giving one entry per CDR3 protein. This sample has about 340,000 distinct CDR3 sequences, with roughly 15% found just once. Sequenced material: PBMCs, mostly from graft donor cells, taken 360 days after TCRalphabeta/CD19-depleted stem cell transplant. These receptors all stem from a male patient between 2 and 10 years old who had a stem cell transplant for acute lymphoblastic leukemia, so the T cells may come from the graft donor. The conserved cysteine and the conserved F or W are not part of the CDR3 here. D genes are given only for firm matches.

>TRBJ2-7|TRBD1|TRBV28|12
ASRSGTGIYEQY
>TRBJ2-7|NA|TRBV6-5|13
ASSYSWWRGNEQY
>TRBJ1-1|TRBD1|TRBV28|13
ASSLGTGGYTEAF
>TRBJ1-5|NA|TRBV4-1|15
ASSQGPIGRRNQPQH
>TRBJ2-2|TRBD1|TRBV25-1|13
ASRGTGSTVGELF
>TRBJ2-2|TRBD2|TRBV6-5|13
ASSYGTTPTGELF
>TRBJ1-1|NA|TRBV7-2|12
ASSYNRRNTEAF
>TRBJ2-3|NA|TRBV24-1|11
ATSPFGTDTQY
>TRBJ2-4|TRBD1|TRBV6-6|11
ASSLDRLNIQY
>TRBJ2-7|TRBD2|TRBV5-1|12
ASSLGGTSYEQY
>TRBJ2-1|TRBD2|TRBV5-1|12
ASTGLGSTNEQF
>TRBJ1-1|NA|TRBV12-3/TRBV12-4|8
ASTGGEAF
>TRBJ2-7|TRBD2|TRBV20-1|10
SGGAGGYEQY
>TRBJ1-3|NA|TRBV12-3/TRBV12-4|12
ASNGGARRNTIY
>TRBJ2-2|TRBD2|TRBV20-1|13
SASLAGAVTGELF
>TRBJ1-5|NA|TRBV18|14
ASSPVLDSNYQPQH
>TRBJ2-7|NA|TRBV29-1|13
SVQGGSKATYEQY
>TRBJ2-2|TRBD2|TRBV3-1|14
GSSQETSGSPGELF
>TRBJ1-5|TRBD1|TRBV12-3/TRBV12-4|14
ASSGQGQGFSQPQH
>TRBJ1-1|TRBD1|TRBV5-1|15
ASSLVSHRGRNTEAF
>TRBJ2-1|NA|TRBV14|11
ASSPDRLNEQF
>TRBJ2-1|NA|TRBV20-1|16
SARKGGSTLRGYNEQF
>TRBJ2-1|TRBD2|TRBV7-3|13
ASSLMLAGTNEQF
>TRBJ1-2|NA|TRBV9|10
ASSVAGYGYT
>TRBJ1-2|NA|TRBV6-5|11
ASSAIGLVGYT
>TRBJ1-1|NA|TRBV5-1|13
ASSERRGGGTEAF